This T cell receptor (beta chain) emerged from a study of early T cells in non-severe SARS-CoV-2 infection. Study-wide background: Sequencing was performed on bulk RNA from unsorted whole blood, leaving chains unpaired.

This clonotype was picked up many times. Germline lookup yields CDR1 MNHNS and CDR2 SASEGT. This CDR3 spans 11 amino acids. Trimming pared 3 bases from V and 9 bases from J, leaving 6 bases between. Individually, cDNA molecules had unique molecular identifiers attached to them. From the 5' RACE reads, TCRdb called clonotypes with MiXCR, one entry per CDR3 protein. The table includes about 46,000 distinct CDR3 sequences, approximately 5.9% detected once. This material consisted of whole blood, taken at baseline. The sequence was obtained from an adult who was a healthcare worker with PCR-confirmed SARS-CoV-2 infection or an uninfected control (not recorded which). V gene TRBV6-1 combines with J gene TRBJ1-5; possible D gene TRBD1, 6 bases. The CDR3 nucleotides read TGTGCCAGCAGTGAGGACAGGCCCCAGCATTTT. This sequence encodes CASSEDRPQHF.